This T cell receptor (beta chain) emerged from a study of blood T cell repertoires in COVID-19. Background on the study: Sample material is recorded as cDNA or gDNA derived from T cells, B-cell-depleted T cells, or PBMCs.

Here immunoSEQ multiplex PCR was the method, and the copy in TCRdb shows in-frame clones only, minus some. The repertoire holds around 150,000 clones, with 60% to 80% as singletons. V gave up 2 bases and J gave up 5 bases; unmatched junction bases: 4. Germline assignment: CDR1 SGHTA and CDR2 FQGNSA. This CDR3 has 15 residues. The sequenced sample was peripheral blood. The TCR comes from a man between 45 and 60 years old with active or convalescent COVID-19. This chain connects TRBV7-2 to TRBJ2-1, with 9 bases matching TRBD1. The CDR3 nucleotides read TGTGCCAGCAGCTTAAGGGGACAGGGTAACAATGAGCAGTTCTTC. Protein: CASSLRGQGNNEQFF.